The 2 T cell receptor beta chains reported below all come from one sample, sequenced in a study of blood T cell repertoires in COVID-19. This table comes from immunoSEQ multiplex PCR, and its TCRdb copy is limited to in-frame clones, with some not included. Of about 190,000 clones in the sample, roughly 80% were seen once. Sequenced sample: PBMCs or T cells enriched from blood (not recorded which). These receptors all come from a woman in her twenties or thirties who had recovered from COVID-19.

The V gene is TRBV7-2, the J gene TRBJ2-7; 7 nucleotides agree with TRBD1. The trim removed 1 base at V and 3 bases at J, leaving 3 bases unmatched. The CDR3 runs 14 residues. The germline V gene encodes CDR1 SGHTA and CDR2 FQGNSA. CDR3 bases: TGTGCCAGCAGCTTAGACAACAGGGGCTACGAGCAGTACTTC. Translation gives CASSLDNRGYEQYF.

The chain joins TRBV7-9 to TRBJ1-2, with D unresolved. There are 13 residues in the CDR3. Germline V gene data show CDR1 as SEHNR and CDR2 as FQNEAQ (reference sequence). Deletions cut 5 bases from V and 4 bases from J, with 11 bases between. CDR3 region: CASSPSGSYGYTF. CDR3 bases: TGTGCCAGCAGCCCCTCCGGGAGCTATGGCTACACCTTC. Full variable domain (missing parts from reference TRBV7-9 and TRBJ1-2): DTGVSQNPRHKITKRGQNVTFRCDPISEHNRLYWYRQTLGQGPEFLTYFQNEAQLEKSRLLSDRFSAERPKGSFSTLEIQRTEQGDSAMYLCASSPSGSYGYTFGSGTRLTVV.